This T cell receptor beta chain derives from a study of blood T cells in healthy people across ages. A second about 6 to 12 cycle PCR used barcoded and J-beta primers. Each CDR3 protein is one row after TCRdb ran MiXCR on the 5' RACE reads. The table records 700,000 to 900,000 distinct CDR3 sequences, roughly 24% of them present only once. CDR1 is SEHNR, CDR2 FQNEAQ, per germline (reference sequence). Trimming shortened V by 5 bases and J by 1 base, and 12 bases separated the two germline ends. CDR3 size: 15 residues. These data were likewise used in another study, on T cells of mothers and their children. That paper adds: Slightly higher, non-significant overlap characterized related mother-child pairs relative to unrelated pairs.

The rearrangement links TRBV7-9 to TRBJ2-1; D is unclear. The sequencing sample was made of blood. This TCR came from a boy between 5 and 17 years old in good health. CDR3 in amino acids: CASSRTRRSYNEQFF. The CDR3 DNA sequence: TGTGCCAGCAGCCGTACGAGGAGATCCTACAATGAGCAGTTCTTC.